These 6 T cell receptor beta chains originate from one sample sequenced in a study of T cells in Graves' hyperthyroidism and ophthalmopathy. Template material for amplifying TCR beta CDR3 regions consisted of RNA transcripts. A first-round RT-PCR of the TCR CDR3 used the HTBI primer set. TCRdb re-derived calls from the multiplex PCR reads in MiXCR, one entry per CDR3 protein. This table has about 590,000 distinct CDR3 sequences, approximately 14% appearing once. Sequenced sample: blood. These receptors all stem from a woman aged 25 to 39 with Graves' hyperthyroidism.

In this sample, this clonotype turned up a few times. V and J are TRBV7-9 and TRBJ2-7; 10 bases fit TRBD2. V lost 3 bases, J lost 1 base, and 6 bases stayed unmatched. The CDR3 spans 16 residues. Germline V gives CDR1 SEHNR, CDR2 FQNEAQ (reference sequence). CDR3 loop: CASSFPGAGGSYEQYF. For the CDR3, the DNA is TGTGCCAGCAGCTTTCCCGGAGCGGGAGGGTCCTACGAGCAGTACTTC.

V and J are TRBV20-1 and TRBJ2-7; D gene unclear. V lost 3 bases, J lost 4 bases, and 13 bases lay in between. The CDR3 covers 13 residues. CDR1 DFQATT and CDR2 SNEGSKA come from the germline V gene (reference sequence). The DNA of the CDR3 is TGCAGTGCTAGGTTCTCTCGCGAGTACGAGCAGTACTTC. This gives the protein CSARFSREYEQYF.

This chain links TRBV7-2 with TRBJ2-7; 11 nucleotides line up with TRBD2. J was trimmed by 3 bases and V by 1 base; bases with no gene match: 8. The CDR3 sequence is 17 residues long. Germline V lookup: CDR1 SGHTA, CDR2 FQGNSA. CDR3 region: CASSLELAGGPLYEQYF. DNA for the CDR3: TGTGCCAGCAGCTTAGAGCTAGCGGGAGGTCCCCTCTACGAGCAGTACTTC.

This clonotype came up many times. The V gene is TRBV12-3 or TRBV12-4, the J gene TRBJ2-7; TRBD2 matches 12 bases. The CDR3 runs to 17 residues. The ends lost 6 bases at V and 3 bases at J; junction bases unmatched: 12. CDR3 coding DNA: TGTGCCAGCAGCCCAGGACTAGCGGGGCCCCGGGGCTACGAGCAGTACTTC. Amino acid sequence: CASSPGLAGPRGYEQYF.

This clonotype has at least ten counts. Relative to the germline gene, one junction end is altered; a read error may explain this. The chain has TRBV7-7 and TRBJ2-2; a possible D gene is TRBD1 (6 bases). This CDR3 contains 14 residues. Germline assignment: CDR1 SSHAT and CDR2 FNYEAQ (reference sequence). The CDR3 DNA sequence: TGTGCTAGCAGAGCCGGGACAAACACCGGGGAGCTGTTTTTT. This gives the protein CASRAGTNTGELFF.

J is TRBJ2-7 and V is TRBV11-2; D remains unclear. Germline assignment: CDR1 SGHAT and CDR2 FQNNGV. V was pared by 6 bases and J by 5 bases, with 17 bases between. This CDR3 region has 14 residues. CDR3 loop: CASSFSPTADEQYF. CDR3 nucleotides: TGTGCCAGCAGTTTTAGTCCTACCGCGGACGAGCAGTACTTC.